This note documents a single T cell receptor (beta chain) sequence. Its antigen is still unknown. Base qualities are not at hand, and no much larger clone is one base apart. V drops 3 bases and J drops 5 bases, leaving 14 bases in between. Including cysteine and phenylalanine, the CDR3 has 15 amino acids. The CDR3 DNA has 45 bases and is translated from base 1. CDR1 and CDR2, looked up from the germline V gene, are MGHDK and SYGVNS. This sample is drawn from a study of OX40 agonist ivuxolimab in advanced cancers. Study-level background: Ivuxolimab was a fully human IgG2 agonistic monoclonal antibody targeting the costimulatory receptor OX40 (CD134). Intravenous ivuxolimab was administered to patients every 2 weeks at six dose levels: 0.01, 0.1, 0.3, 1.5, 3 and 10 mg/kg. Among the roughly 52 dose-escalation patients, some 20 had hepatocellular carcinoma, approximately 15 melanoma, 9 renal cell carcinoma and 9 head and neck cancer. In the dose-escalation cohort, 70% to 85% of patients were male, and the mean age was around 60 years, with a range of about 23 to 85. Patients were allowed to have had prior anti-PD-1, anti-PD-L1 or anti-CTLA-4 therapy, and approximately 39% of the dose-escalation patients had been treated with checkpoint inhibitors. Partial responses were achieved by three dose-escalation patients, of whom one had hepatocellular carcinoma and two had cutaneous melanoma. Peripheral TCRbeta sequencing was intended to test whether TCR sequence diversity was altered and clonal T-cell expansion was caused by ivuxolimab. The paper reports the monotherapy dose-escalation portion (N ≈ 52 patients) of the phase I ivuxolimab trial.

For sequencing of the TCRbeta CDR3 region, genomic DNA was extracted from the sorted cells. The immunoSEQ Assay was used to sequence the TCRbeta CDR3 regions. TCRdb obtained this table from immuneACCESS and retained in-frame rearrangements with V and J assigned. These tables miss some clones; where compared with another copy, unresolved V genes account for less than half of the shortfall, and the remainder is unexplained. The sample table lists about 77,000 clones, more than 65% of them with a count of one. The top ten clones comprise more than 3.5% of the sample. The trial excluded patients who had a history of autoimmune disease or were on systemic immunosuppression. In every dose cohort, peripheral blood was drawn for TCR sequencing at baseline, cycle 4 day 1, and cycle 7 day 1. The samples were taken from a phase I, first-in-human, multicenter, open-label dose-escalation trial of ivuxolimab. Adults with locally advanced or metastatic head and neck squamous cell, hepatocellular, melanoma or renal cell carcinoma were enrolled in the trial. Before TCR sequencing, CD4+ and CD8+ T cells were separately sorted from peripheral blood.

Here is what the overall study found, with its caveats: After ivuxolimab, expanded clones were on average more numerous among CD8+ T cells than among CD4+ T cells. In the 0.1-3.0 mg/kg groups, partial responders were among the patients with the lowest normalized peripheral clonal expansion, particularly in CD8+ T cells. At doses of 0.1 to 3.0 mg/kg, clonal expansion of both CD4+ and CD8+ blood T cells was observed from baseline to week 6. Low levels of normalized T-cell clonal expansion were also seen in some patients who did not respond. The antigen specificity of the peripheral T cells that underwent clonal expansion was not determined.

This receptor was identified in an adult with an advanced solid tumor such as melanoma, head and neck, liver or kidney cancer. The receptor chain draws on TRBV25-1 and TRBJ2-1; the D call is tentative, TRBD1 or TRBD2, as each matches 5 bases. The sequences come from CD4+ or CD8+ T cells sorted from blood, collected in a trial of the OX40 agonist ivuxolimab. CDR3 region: CASSDWGGPDNEQFF. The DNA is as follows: TGTGCCAGCAGTGACTGGGGCGGGCCTGACAATGAGCAGTTCTTC.